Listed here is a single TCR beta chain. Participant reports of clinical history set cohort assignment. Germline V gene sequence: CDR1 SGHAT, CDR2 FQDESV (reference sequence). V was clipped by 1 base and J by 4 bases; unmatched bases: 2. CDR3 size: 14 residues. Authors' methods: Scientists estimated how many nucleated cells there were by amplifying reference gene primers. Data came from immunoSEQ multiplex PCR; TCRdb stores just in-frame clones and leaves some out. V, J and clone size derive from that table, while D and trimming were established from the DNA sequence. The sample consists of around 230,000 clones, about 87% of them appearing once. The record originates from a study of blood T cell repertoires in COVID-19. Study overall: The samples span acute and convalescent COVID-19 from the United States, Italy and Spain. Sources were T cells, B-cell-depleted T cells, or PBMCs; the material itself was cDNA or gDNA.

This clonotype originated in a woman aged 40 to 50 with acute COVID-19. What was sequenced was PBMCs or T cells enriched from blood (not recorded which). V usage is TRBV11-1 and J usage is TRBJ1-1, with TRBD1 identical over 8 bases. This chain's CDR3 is CASSLGQGLTEAFF. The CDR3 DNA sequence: TGTGCCAGCAGCTTAGGACAGGGGCTCACTGAAGCTTTCTTT.